Here is one TCR beta chain with its context. At least ten counts were recorded for this clonotype. Its antigen is currently not known. The sample holds no much larger clone one base away, and base qualities are not on file. The data belong to a study of human T cells and chemical hapten exposure (dated by TCRdb to about 2021). Background on the whole study: For sensitization, 2% DPC in acetone was applied to a roughly 2 cm by roughly 2 cm area of upper inner arm skin. Throughout the approximately 22-week study period, patients were also given weekly therapeutic DPC doses on the scalp. Patch testing on the upper back used Finn chambers containing 0.01% DPC, with scoring done after 6 days according to International Contact Dermatitis Research Group standards. Most of the patients in the cohort were female, and the cohort covered alopecia areata with under or over 50% scalp involvement, alopecia totalis and alopecia universalis. Libraries were combined into a pool for sequencing, and differences in TCR yield between samples came mainly from small differences in library volumes within the pool. This study followed changes in the peripheral blood TCR repertoire in vivo during primary and secondary sensitization of alopecia patients to the hapten diphenylcyclopropenone (DPC). Patient blood was sampled pre-sensitization (week 0) and at 2, 6 and about 24 weeks after DPC sensitization. Blood for TCR sequencing was provided by twenty-nine alopecia patients at one to four time points (pre-sensitization, 2, 6 and 24 weeks). Overall study outcomes, separate from this receptor: The number of TCRs above 1 in 1000 frequency did not change with DPC sensitization; there was no evidence of global repertoire structure alterations. Compared with pre-sensitization or healthy control sets, expanded TCRs formed significantly more large CDR3 similarity clusters, which is consistent with antigen-driven responses. Repeated subsampling changed both the strength of the expansion versus patch-test correlation and the threshold at which that correlation became significant. Alopecia, a presumed autoimmune disease, was present in all patients, so the immune response of the patients might differ from that of healthy individuals. Patch test score was positively correlated with the number of PT1 expanded TCRs, with significance at thresholds 8, 16 and 32 but not at 4.

The sample's time point label is to be understood as: pre-sensitization, week 0. This specimen's treatment or condition label, interpreted: therapeutic diphenylcyclopropenone sensitization with weekly scalp DPC. At each patch-test visit, blood was drawn before the patch test was applied. Patients were eligible if aged 18 to 70, diagnosed with alopecia and judged suitable for DPC therapy, and pregnant patients were excluded. Total RNA was isolated from unfractionated whole blood collected in Tempus Blood RNA tubes. Libraries came from RACE. These reads were obtained on a NextSeq 500. Library preparation attached unique molecular identifiers to individual cDNA molecules for quantitative, reproducible TCR counting. Each blood RNA sample was used to sequence both TCR alpha and TCR beta chains. On the authors' methods: Samples had a median of 95,638 TCRs, with a range from 23,224 to 690,600. The Decombinator software suite was used to annotate the V, J and CDR3 of the TCR reads. For PS versus PT1 abundance plots, all samples were subsampled to the same number of TCRs (28,000). TCRs were defined as expanded if absent before sensitization and observed at least eight times at the 2-week time point. TCRdb ran its own pipeline on the public reads, namely fastp trimming at Q25 and MiXCR clone calling, and kept in-frame beta chains. Every distinct CDR3 protein forms one entry, paired with its most common genes and DNA. V and J calls and clone size were set by TCRdb, not the authors. The sample records some 39,000 distinct CDR3 sequences, less than 8.5% of which are singletons. 1.3% of the sample is held by the ten biggest clonotypes.

From its cysteine to its phenylalanine, the CDR3 spans 16 amino acids. Only the CDR3 portion is preserved as DNA: 48 bases, with reading frame beginning at the first base. The CDR1 and CDR2 encoded by the germline V gene are SQVTM and ANQGSEA. V and J are trimmed by 0 bases and 3 bases, and the gene matches miss 7 bases of the junction. Here the sequenced sample was whole blood, taken in connection with sensitization to the hapten diphenylcyclopropenone (DPC). The origin of this receptor is a woman between 50 and 59 years old with alopecia areata. Some clones in this sample may be carry-over from other donors' samples. The chain is made from TRBV29-1 and TRBJ2-1, with 8 bases in between that match TRBD2. At the DNA level, the sequence is TGCAGCGTTGAAGAGCCCCGGCGGGAGGACTACAATGAGCAGTTCTTC. Protein translation: CSVEEPRREDYNEQFF.